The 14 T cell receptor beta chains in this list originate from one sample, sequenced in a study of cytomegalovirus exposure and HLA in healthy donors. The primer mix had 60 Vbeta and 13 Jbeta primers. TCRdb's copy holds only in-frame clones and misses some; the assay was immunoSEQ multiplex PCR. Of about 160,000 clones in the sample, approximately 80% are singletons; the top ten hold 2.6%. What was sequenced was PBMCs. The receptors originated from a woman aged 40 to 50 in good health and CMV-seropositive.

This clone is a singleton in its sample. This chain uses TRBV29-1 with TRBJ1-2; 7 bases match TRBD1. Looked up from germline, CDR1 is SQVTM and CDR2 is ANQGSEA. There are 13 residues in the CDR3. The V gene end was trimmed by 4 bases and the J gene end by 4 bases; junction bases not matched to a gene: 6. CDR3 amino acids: CSVGQGAGYGYTF. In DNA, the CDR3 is TGCAGCGTTGGACAGGGAGCCGGCTATGGCTACACCTTC.

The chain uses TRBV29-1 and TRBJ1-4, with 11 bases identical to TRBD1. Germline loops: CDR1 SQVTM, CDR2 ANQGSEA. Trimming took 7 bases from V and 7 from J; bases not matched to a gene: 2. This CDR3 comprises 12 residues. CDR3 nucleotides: TGCAGCGCGGGACAGGGGGGTGAAAAACTGTTTTTT. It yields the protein CSAGQGGEKLFF.

The DNA of the CDR3 is TGCGCCAGCAGCCAAGTGGAGGGGAGCACCGGGGAGCTGTTTTTT. Translation: CASSQVEGSTGELFF. This rearrangement joins TRBV4-1 to TRBJ2-2; possible D gene TRBD2, 6 bases. This CDR3 spans 15 amino acids. V lost 1 base and J 4 bases, leaving 10 bases between the germline ends. Per the germline V gene, CDR1 is MGHRA and CDR2 is YSYEKL.

CDR3 sequence: CASRTGVTQYF. CDR3 nucleotide sequence: TGTGCCAGCAGGACAGGGGTGACCCAGTACTTC. The chain links TRBV7-6 to TRBJ2-5, with TRBD1 identical over 8 bases. CDR1 and CDR2 from the germline V gene are SGHVS and FNYEAQ. V gave up 6 bases and J gave up 7 bases; unmatched junction bases: 1. This CDR3 contains 11 residues.

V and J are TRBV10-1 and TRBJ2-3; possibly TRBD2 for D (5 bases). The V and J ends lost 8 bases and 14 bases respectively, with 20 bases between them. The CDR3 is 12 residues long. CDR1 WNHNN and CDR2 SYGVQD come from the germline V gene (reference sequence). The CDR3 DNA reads TGCGCCAGCGGGGAGACTTCCTGGGAAGTGTATTTT. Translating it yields CASGETSWEVYF.

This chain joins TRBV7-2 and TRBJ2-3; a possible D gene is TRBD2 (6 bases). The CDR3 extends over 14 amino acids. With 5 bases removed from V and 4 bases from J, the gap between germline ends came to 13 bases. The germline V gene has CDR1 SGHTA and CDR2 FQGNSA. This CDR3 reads CASSPEGWADTQYF. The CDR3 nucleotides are TGTGCCAGCAGCCCGGAGGGCTGGGCAGATACGCAGTATTTT.

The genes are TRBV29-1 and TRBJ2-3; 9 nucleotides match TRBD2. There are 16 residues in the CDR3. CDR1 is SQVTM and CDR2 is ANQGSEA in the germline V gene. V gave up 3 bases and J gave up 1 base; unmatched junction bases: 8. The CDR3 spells CSVDPHSGGRTDTQYF. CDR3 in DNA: TGCAGCGTTGATCCTCATAGCGGGGGTCGCACAGATACGCAGTATTTT.

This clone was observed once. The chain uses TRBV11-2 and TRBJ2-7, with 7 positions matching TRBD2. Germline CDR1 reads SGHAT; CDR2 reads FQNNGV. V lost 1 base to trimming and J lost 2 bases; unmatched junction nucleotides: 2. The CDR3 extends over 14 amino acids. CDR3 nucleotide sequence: TGTGCCAGCAGCTTAGCGGGAGGAACCTACGAGCAGTACTTC. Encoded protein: CASSLAGGTYEQYF.

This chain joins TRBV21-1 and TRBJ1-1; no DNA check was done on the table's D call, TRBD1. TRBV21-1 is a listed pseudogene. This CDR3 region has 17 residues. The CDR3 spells CASSKTWDRRWNTEAFF. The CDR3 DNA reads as TGTGCCAGCAGCAAAACATGGGACAGGAGATGGAACACTGAAGCTTTCTTT.

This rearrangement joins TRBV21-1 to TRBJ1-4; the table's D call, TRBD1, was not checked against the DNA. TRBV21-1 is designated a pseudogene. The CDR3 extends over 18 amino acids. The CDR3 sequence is CASSKDRERTATNEKLFF. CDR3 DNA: TGTGCCAGCAGCAAGGACAGGGAGAGGACCGCAACTAATGAAAAACTGTTTTTT.

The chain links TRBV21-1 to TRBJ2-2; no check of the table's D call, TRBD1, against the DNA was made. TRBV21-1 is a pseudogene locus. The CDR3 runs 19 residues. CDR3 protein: CASSKSSDVLRGNTGELFF. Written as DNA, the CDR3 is TGTGCCAGCAGCAAATCGTCGGACGTTCTCAGGGGGAACACCGGGGAGCTGTTTTTT.

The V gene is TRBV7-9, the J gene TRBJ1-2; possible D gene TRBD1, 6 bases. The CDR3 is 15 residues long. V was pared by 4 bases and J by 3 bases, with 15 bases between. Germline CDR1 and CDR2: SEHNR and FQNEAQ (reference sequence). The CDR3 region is CASSSGGRVDYGYTF. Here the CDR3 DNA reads TGTGCCAGCAGCTCGGGGGGCAGGGTGGACTATGGCTACACCTTC.

The CDR3: CASSPTGGSTDTQYF. CDR3 nucleotide sequence: TGTGCCAGCTCACCCACGGGGGGGTCCACAGATACGCAGTATTTT. This chain links TRBV18 with TRBJ2-3; the match to TRBD2 covers 8 bases. Trimming took 3 bases from V and 2 from J; bases not matched to a gene: 4. CDR1 KGHSH and CDR2 LQKENI come from the germline V gene. The CDR3 has 15 residues.

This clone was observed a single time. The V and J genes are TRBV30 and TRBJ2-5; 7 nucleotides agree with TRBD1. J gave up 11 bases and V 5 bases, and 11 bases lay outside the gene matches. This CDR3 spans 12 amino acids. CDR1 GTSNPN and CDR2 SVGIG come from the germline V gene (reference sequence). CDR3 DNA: TGTGCCTGGGATAGACAGGGTATAAAGCAGTACTTC. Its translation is CAWDRQGIKQYF.